A single sample is the source of the 32 T cell receptor beta chains below, sequenced in a study of cytomegalovirus exposure and HLA in healthy donors. The PCR ran on 60 Vbeta and 13 Jbeta primers. TCRdb's copy holds only in-frame clones and misses some; the assay was immunoSEQ multiplex PCR. The table lists some 200,000 clones, 82% of them singletons. Input material: PBMCs. These receptors originate from a boy aged 2 to 9 in good health and CMV-seronegative.

This clone was seen a single time. The chain links TRBV5-6 to TRBJ2-5; maybe TRBD1 (5 bases). Germline CDR1 and CDR2: SGHDT and YYEEEE. V gave up 4 bases and J gave up 7 bases, with 14 bases separating them. This CDR3 region has 13 residues. This chain's CDR3 is CASSPLTARTQYF. The DNA of the CDR3 is TGTGCCAGCAGCCCCCTGACAGCCCGGACCCAGTACTTC. The whole variable domain, remainder taken from reference TRBV5-6 and TRBJ2-5, is DAGVTQSPTHLIKTRGQQVTLRCSPKSGHDTVSWYQQALGQGPQFIFQYYEEEERQRGNFPDRFSGHQFPNYSSELNVNALLLGDSALYLCASSPLTARTQYFGPGTRLLVL.

CDR3 nucleotide sequence: TGCGGTACACAGGGGGTAAGAACTGAAGCTTTCTTT. This codes for CGTQGVRTEAFF. The rearrangement joins TRBV10-2 to TRBJ1-1; TRBD1 matches at 8 bases. The length of the CDR3 is 12 residues. From germline, CDR1 is WSHSY and CDR2 SAAADI.

The CDR3 is CASSYGGGYTF. Here the CDR3 DNA reads TGTGCCAGCAGTTACGGAGGTGGCTACACCTTC. The genes are TRBV6-5 and TRBJ1-2; D is unclear. The V gene's germline CDR1 is MNHEY and CDR2 SVGAGI. The CDR3 has 11 amino acids. V was trimmed by 2 bases and J by 7 bases, leaving 5 bases between them.

The genes are TRBV9 and TRBJ1-2; D remains unclear. Germline CDR1 SGDLS, CDR2 YYNGEE. The CDR3 sequence is 12 residues long. Trimming stripped 1 base from V and 7 bases from J, with 8 bases between. In nucleotides, the CDR3 is TGTGCCAGCAGCGTATCGGGTACTGGCTACACCTTC. Translation: CASSVSGTGYTF.

The chain is built from TRBV7-2 and TRBJ2-7; TRBD2 might be the D (5 bases). This CDR3 is built from 13 residues. Germline CDR1 reads SGHTA; CDR2 reads FQGNSA. The V and J ends lost 3 bases and 2 bases respectively, with 8 bases between them. CDR3 sequence: CASSLSGAYEQYF. DNA of the CDR3: TGTGCCAGCAGCTTGTCCGGGGCCTACGAGCAGTACTTC.

This chain links TRBV6-4 with TRBJ2-1; the match to TRBD2 covers 15 bases. The J segment lost 4 bases and the V segment lost 6 bases, leaving 4 bases of the junction unmatched. The CDR3 loop spans 16 amino acids. Looked up from germline, CDR1 is MRHNA and CDR2 is SNTAGT. In DNA form, the CDR3 reads TGTGCCAGCAGCCTAGGACTAGCGGGGGGGTACAATGAGCAGTTCTTC. Translating it yields CASSLGLAGGYNEQFF.

CDR3 loop: CASSWTGEDEAFF. CDR3 nucleotide sequence: TGTGCCAGCAGTTGGACAGGGGAGGATGAAGCTTTCTTT. V usage is TRBV25-1 and J usage is TRBJ1-1; 9 positions agree with TRBD1. CDR1 is MGHDK, CDR2 SYGVNS, per germline. The CDR3 covers 13 residues. V was pared by 5 bases and J by 7 bases, with 5 bases of the junction left unmatched.

This rearrangement joins TRBV6-5 to TRBJ1-1; D may be TRBD1 (5 bases). Trimming took off 8 bases at V and 2 bases at J, with 9 bases between the two ends. This CDR3 comprises 12 residues. Germline V CDR1 and CDR2: MNHEY, SVGAGI. The CDR3 sequence is CASGRGNTEAFF. The CDR3 nucleotides read TGTGCCAGCGGGAGGGGAAACACTGAAGCTTTCTTT.

Only one count was recorded for this clone. This chain connects TRBV7-2 to TRBJ1-1; D not resolved. Trimming took 5 bases from V and 1 from J, leaving 14 bases between them. Looked up from germline, CDR1 is SGHTA and CDR2 is FQGNSA. The CDR3 is 15 amino acids. The CDR3 DNA sequence: TGTGCCAGCAGCCCCAGAGGTGCCCCGAACACTGAAGCTTTCTTT. Amino acids: CASSPRGAPNTEAFF.

The J gene is TRBJ1-3, the V gene TRBV11-2; D is undetermined. Looked up from germline, CDR1 is SGHAT and CDR2 is FQNNGV. The CDR3 extends over 15 amino acids. V gave up 4 bases and J gave up 0 bases, with 10 bases separating them. DNA for the CDR3: TGTGCCAGCAGCTCCCCTTTGAGCTCTGGAAACACCATATATTTT. This translates into CASSSPLSSGNTIYF.

V gene TRBV7-9 combines with J gene TRBJ1-1; D might be TRBD1 (5 bases). CDR3 length: 15 residues. Germline assignment: CDR1 SEHNR and CDR2 FQNEAQ (reference sequence). The ends were cut back, 4 bases at V and 5 bases at J, with 17 bases in the middle. CDR3 protein: CASSSPPAGRTEAFF. The DNA for the CDR3 is TGTGCCAGCAGCTCACCCCCCGCAGGGCGGACTGAAGCTTTCTTT.

The V call is TRBV4-1, the J call TRBJ1-1; the D is unclear. The CDR3 has 15 residues. The V gene lost 1 base and the J gene lost 0 bases, with 9 bases spanning the gap. Germline V gene lookup returns CDR1 MGHRA and CDR2 YSYEKL. CDR3 sequence reads: CASSQGSTMNTEAFF. The CDR3, as DNA: TGCGCCAGCAGCCAAGGGAGTACCATGAACACTGAAGCTTTCTTT.

The chain links TRBV19 to TRBJ2-6; D is ambiguous. V shed 5 bases and J shed 0 bases, with 5 bases lying between them. This CDR3 spans 14 amino acids. Germline lookup yields CDR1 LNHDA and CDR2 SQIVND (reference sequence). The chain's CDR3 is CASSPGSGANVLTF. In nucleotides, the CDR3 is TGTGCCAGTAGTCCAGGCTCTGGGGCCAACGTCCTGACTTTC.

This sequence joins TRBV4-3 and TRBJ1-1; 7 nucleotides line up with TRBD1. From germline, CDR1 is LGHNA and CDR2 YSLEER. The J segment lost 6 bases and the V segment lost 2 bases, leaving 6 bases of the junction unmatched. CDR3 length: 14 residues. CDR3 amino acids: CASSQTTGWAEAFF. The CDR3, as DNA: TGCGCCAGCAGCCAAACGACAGGGTGGGCTGAAGCTTTCTTT.

The chain employs TRBV14 and TRBJ2-1; weak D call: TRBD2 (5 bases). This CDR3 contains 13 residues. Trimming removed 2 bases at V and 13 bases at J, with 15 bases between. CDR1 SGHDN and CDR2 FVKESK come from the germline V gene. As DNA, the CDR3 is TGTGCCAGCAGCCAACGTTCCGGGATGGAACAGTTCTTC. Translated, it gives CASSQRSGMEQFF.

The chain uses TRBV6-5 and TRBJ2-2, with D hard to call. The germline V gene has CDR1 MNHEY and CDR2 SVGAGI. Trimming removed 0 bases from V and 3 bases from J, with 8 bases in between. The CDR3 is 15 residues long. CDR3 DNA: TGTGCCAGCAGTTACTCAGAGCGATACACCGGGGAGCTGTTTTTT. Protein: CASSYSERYTGELFF.

The chain has TRBV4-1 and TRBJ1-3; D is unclear. Germline V gene lookup returns CDR1 MGHRA and CDR2 YSYEKL. The CDR3 is 15 amino acids. V was cut by 2 bases and J by 1 base, with 9 bases left in between. The CDR3 loop is CASSQSRSSGNTIYF. The DNA for the CDR3 is TGCGCCAGCAGCCAATCACGGTCATCTGGAAACACCATATATTTT.

This sequence joins TRBV4-3 and TRBJ1-4, with 7 bases lining up with TRBD1. The germline CDR1 and CDR2 sequences are LGHNA and YSLEER. Losses at the gene ends were 3 bases for V and 6 bases for J; bases not matched to a gene: 4. CDR3 size: 14 residues. The CDR3 reads CASSQGQTHEKLFF. CDR3 sequence (DNA): TGCGCCAGCAGCCAGGGACAGACTCATGAAAAACTGTTTTTT.

The J gene is TRBJ2-3, the V gene TRBV19; weak D call: TRBD1 (5 bases). Germline CDR1 and CDR2: LNHDA and SQIVND (reference sequence). Trimming cost V 9 bases and J 2 bases, with 15 bases left between them. The CDR3 runs to 14 residues. The CDR3 DNA reads TGTGCCAGCCAGCAGGGTCATTTCACAGATACGCAGTATTTT. As protein: CASQQGHFTDTQYF. Looking up the rest from reference TRBV19 and TRBJ2-3 gives the full variable domain: DGGITQSPKYLFRKEGQNVTLSCEQNLNHDAMYWYRQDPGQGLRLIYYSQIVNDFQKGDIAEGYSVSREKKESFPLTVTSAQKNPTAFYLCASQQGHFTDTQYFGPGTRLTVL.

The chain employs TRBV7-9 and TRBJ2-1; tentatively, D is TRBD1 (6 bases). Germline CDR1 SEHNR, CDR2 FQNEAQ (reference sequence). The V and J ends lost 1 base and 7 bases respectively, with 11 bases between them. The CDR3 extends over 14 amino acids. The CDR3, as DNA: TGTGCCAGCAGCTTAGTGACAGGCCGGAATGAGCAGTTCTTC. Translation: CASSLVTGRNEQFF.

This sequence joins TRBV11-3 and TRBJ2-3, with 8 bases aligning to TRBD2. J lost 3 bases, V lost 1 base, and 6 bases had no gene match. This CDR3 spans 16 amino acids. Germline CDR1 SGHNT, CDR2 YENEEA. The CDR3 protein is CASSLVAGGGTDTQYF. The CDR3 DNA reads as TGTGCCAGCAGCTTAGTGGCGGGGGGCGGGACAGATACGCAGTATTTT. The complete variable domain, with remaining parts taken from reference TRBV11-3 and TRBJ2-3, reads EAGVVQSPRYKIIEKKQPVAFWCNPISGHNTLYWYLQNLGQGPELLIRYENEEAVDDSQLPKDRFSAERLKGVDSTLKIQPAELGDSAVYLCASSLVAGGGTDTQYFGPGTRLTVL.

This clone appeared a few times. Other DNA sequences from this sample encode an identical CDR3 as well. The chain has TRBV5-1 and TRBJ2-1; D may be TRBD1 (6 bases). The CDR3 loop spans 12 amino acids. V lost 3 bases to trimming and J lost 7 bases, with 8 bases between them. Germline V gene sequence: CDR1 SGHRS, CDR2 YFSETQ. The DNA of the CDR3 is TGCGCCAGCAGCTCACAGGGAAATGAGCAGTTCTTC. Translating it yields CASSSQGNEQFF.

This sequence joins TRBV2 and TRBJ1-4; no clear D. CDR1 is SNHLY, CDR2 FYNNEI, per germline. The CDR3 contains 15 residues. Trimming took off 1 base at V and 4 bases at J, with 10 bases between the two ends. The CDR3 sequence: CASSEGGPFNEKLFF. For the CDR3, the DNA is TGTGCCAGCAGTGAAGGCGGGCCGTTTAATGAAAAACTGTTTTTT.

V usage is TRBV27 and J usage is TRBJ1-2; D is possibly TRBD1 (6 bases). The CDR3 consists of 14 residues. CDR1 and CDR2 (germline): MNHEY, SMNVEV (reference sequence). The germline V and J ends were trimmed by 5 bases and 0 bases, with 10 bases remaining between them. The CDR3 reads CASSPRGPNYGYTF. The CDR3, as DNA: TGTGCCAGCAGTCCCAGGGGTCCTAACTATGGCTACACCTTC.

DNA of the CDR3: TGTGCCAGCAGTCTAGACGTAGCAAGCTACGAGCAGTACTTC. Its protein is CASSLDVASYEQYF. This rearrangement joins TRBV6-5 to TRBJ2-7; D is undetermined. There are 14 residues in the CDR3. Germline CDR1 MNHEY, CDR2 SVGAGI. Trimming removed 5 bases at V and 3 bases at J, with 14 bases between.

The chain couples TRBV12-2 to TRBJ2-7; the DNA was not compared with TRBD2, the D call given in the table. TRBV12-2 has pseudogene status. This CDR3 is 19 amino acids long. In DNA, the CDR3 is TGTGCAAGTCGCTTAGGAGTAAGAGGGCCTCACCTAGGAACCTACGAGCAGTACTTC. This translates into CASRLGVRGPHLGTYEQYF.

The genes are TRBV21-1 and TRBJ2-3; TRBD2 is the table's D call and was not checked against the DNA. TRBV21-1 is termed a pseudogene. This CDR3 has 17 residues. The CDR3 loop reads CASSLQSLADLTDTQYF. CDR3 nucleotide sequence: TGTGCCAGCAGCCTACAATCCCTAGCGGACCTCACAGATACGCAGTATTTT.

This chain uses TRBV2 with TRBJ2-1, with TRBD2 matching over 9 bases. The CDR3 is made up of 16 amino acids. Germline CDR1 and CDR2: SNHLY and FYNNEI. After removal of 0 bases from V and 8 bases from J, the junction contained 8 bases not matched to a gene. CDR3 protein: CASSEARGSGGYEQFF. The DNA for the CDR3 is TGTGCCAGCAGTGAAGCGCGGGGTAGCGGGGGCTATGAGCAGTTCTTC.

The rearrangement joins TRBV7-2 to TRBJ2-2; tentatively, D is TRBD2 (7 bases). The ends were cut back, 2 bases at V and 1 base at J, with 17 bases in the middle. Germline CDR1 and CDR2: SGHTA and FQGNSA. This CDR3 region has 18 residues. In DNA form, the CDR3 reads TGTGCCAGCAGCTTACGCGGTGGAAGGGGGGGGAACACCGGGGAGCTGTTTTTT. Translated, it gives CASSLRGGRGGNTGELFF.

The V and J genes are TRBV10-1 and TRBJ1-1; the D gene is possibly TRBD1 (6 bases). Trimming removed 3 bases at V and 1 base at J, with 6 bases between. The CDR3 has 13 amino acids. Germline CDR1 is WNHNN and CDR2 is SYGVQD (reference sequence). The CDR3 region has the DNA TGCGCCAGCAGTGACAGGGGGAACACTGAAGCTTTCTTT. Translating it yields CASSDRGNTEAFF.

The chain combines TRBV7-2 with TRBJ2-1; D may be TRBD2 (7 bases). From germline, CDR1 is SGHTA and CDR2 FQGNSA. The CDR3 is 14 residues long. Between the trimmed V and J ends, which lost 5 bases and 7 bases, there was a span of 15 bases. CDR3 residues: CASSKVGGRNEQFF. The CDR3 coding sequence is TGTGCCAGCAGCAAAGTCGGGGGGCGTAATGAGCAGTTCTTC. Full variable domain (remainder filled in from reference TRBV7-2 and TRBJ2-1): GAGVSQSPSNKVTEKGKDVELRCDPISGHTALYWYRQSLGQGLEFLIYFQGNSAPDKSGLPSDRFSAERTGGSVSTLTIQRTQQEDSAVYLCASSKVGGRNEQFFGPGTRLTVL.

This chain links TRBV30 with TRBJ1-1; no firm D call. Trimming took off 8 bases at V and 14 bases at J, with 18 bases between the two ends. CDR1 is GTSNPN, CDR2 SVGIG, per germline (reference sequence). CDR3 length: 10 amino acids. The CDR3 sequence: CAGGLARAFF. The CDR3 nucleotides are TGTGCCGGAGGGCTTGCCCGGGCGTTCTTT.